The T cell receptor (beta chain) described here comes from a study of a mutant IDH1 vaccine in newly diagnosed glioma (dated by TCRdb to the early 2020s). Study-wide context: Vaccination was initiated 4-6 weeks after radiotherapy alone, or concurrently with temozolomide cycles in the chemotherapy-containing groups. The week-35 safety follow-up took place at visit V12, and the week-47 end of study took place at visit V13. For exploratory analyses, longitudinal TCRB deep sequencing was carried out in 25 treated patients wherever samples were available. Of the roughly 30 treated patients, about 62% were male and approximately 40% were female, and the mean age was roughly 40 years. Peripheral blood samples were drawn at six visits, namely V03 (baseline), V05, V07, V10, V12 and V13. Prior to enrollment, standard therapy consisting of radiotherapy alone, temozolomide alone, or radiochemotherapy with temozolomide had been administered to patients, with the combination being received by most patients. Paper-wide results and their limitations: Immune responses induced by the vaccine were seen in around 94% of patients across multiple MHC alleles. No apparent relationship was observed between pseudoprogression and alterations in the top peripheral T cell clonotypes detected by TCRB sequencing. Availability determined which PBMC samples were chosen for TCRB deep sequencing. The authors stated that sample limitations prevented analyses of patient blood samples from being reproduced.

About this clone itself: Which antigen it targets is not known. Within one base of it there is no much larger clone, and no base qualities were kept.

From the germline V gene (reference sequence), CDR1 is SEHNR and CDR2 is FQNEAQ. From its cysteine to its phenylalanine, the CDR3 spans 15 amino acids. Just the 45-base CDR3 DNA is kept, in frame starting at base 1. V was cut back by 5 bases and J by 4 bases, leaving a gap of 15 bases between them. Library creation used the immunoSEQ multiplex PCR assay. Following the manufacturer's protocol, the hsTCRB Kit was used to amplify rearranged TCR beta chain sequences. An Illumina MiSeq was used to sequence the TCRB libraries. The authors' analysis ran thus. Demultiplexing, trimming and gene mapping were performed with the kit vendor's proprietary platform. TCRdb obtained this table from immuneACCESS and retained in-frame rearrangements with V and J assigned. These tables miss some clones; where compared with another copy, unresolved V genes account for less than half of the shortfall, and the remainder is unexplained. D and trimming come from the DNA, and the V and J calls and clone size come from that table. This sample holds roughly 35,000 clones; 60% to 75% were observed only once. The top ten clonotypes cover about 9% of the sample.

The time point label corresponds to: week 47, end of study. Every vaccine dose consisted of 300 ug of a 20-mer mutant IDH1 peptide in Montanide, administered subcutaneously together with topical imiquimod. Eight vaccinations were administered to patients in weeks 1, 3, 5, 7, 11, 15, 19 and 23, corresponding to visits V03 through V10. The donors had newly diagnosed IDH1-mutant astrocytomas of WHO grade 3 or 4 that showed loss of nuclear ATRX. The samples were drawn from NOA16, a multicentre, single-arm, open-label phase I trial in Germany that tested a mutant IDH1 peptide vaccine in humans for the first time. The DNeasy Blood and Tissue Kit was used to extract genomic DNA from EDTA blood for TCRB sequencing.

This sample comprised PBMCs, obtained from a glioma patient whose treatment included an IDH1 peptide vaccine. Rearrangement joined TRBV7-9 to TRBJ2-4, with TRBD2 perhaps the D gene, on 5 matching bases. The TCR was taken from a man aged 35-49 years with glioma. The nucleotide sequence is given as TGTGCCAGCAGCCCTGGACTCAGCCATAAAAACATTCAGTACTTC. Translated, this is CASSPGLSHKNIQYF.